A selection of T cell receptor beta chains follows, all from one sample in a study of blood T cell repertoires in COVID-19. Profiled with immunoSEQ multiplex PCR; TCRdb holds only in-frame clones, not every one. The sample consists of 200,000 to 250,000 clones, around 80% of them appearing once. The sequencing input was peripheral blood. The receptors come from an older woman with acute or convalescent COVID-19. Each CDR3 is given with its conserved first and last residue. The D gene is left open where the match is weak. Expanded clones are given a class, and other clones once, few, many or no size at all.

length: 13
D: TRBD2
size: NA
V: TRBV6-5
J: TRBJ2-7
CDR3: CASRTGGGYEQYF
DNA: TGTGCCAGCAGGACGGGAGGGGGCTACGAGCAGTACTTC

length: 17
D: NA
size: NA
V: TRBV5-4
J: TRBJ1-2
CDR3: CASSRRQLRQGNYGYTF
DNA: TGTGCCAGCAGCCGCCGTCAACTGAGGCAGGGGAACTATGGCTACACCTTC

length: 12
D: NA
size: NA
V: TRBV20-1
J: TRBJ1-1
CDR3: CSASQVNTEAFF
DNA: TGCAGTGCTAGTCAGGTGAACACTGAAGCTTTCTTT

length: 16
D: TRBD1
size: NA
V: TRBV19
J: TRBJ2-1
CDR3: CASRYDERGPYSEQFF
DNA: TGTGCCAGTAGATACGACGAAAGGGGGCCTTACAGTGAGCAGTTCTTC

length: 13
D: NA
size: NA
V: TRBV3-1/TRBV3-2
J: TRBJ1-2
CDR3: CASSQDQGRGYTF
DNA: TGTGCCAGCAGCCAAGATCAGGGCAGGGGCTACACCTTC

length: 16
D: NA
size: once
V: TRBV29-1
J: TRBJ2-3
CDR3: CSVEGMGSGSTDTQYF
DNA: TGCAGCGTTGAGGGTATGGGAAGCGGGAGCACAGATACGCAGTATTTT

length: 14
D: TRBD2
size: few
V: TRBV29-1
J: TRBJ2-5
CDR3: CSVHLAGVTETQYF
DNA: TGCAGCGTTCACTTAGCGGGAGTGACGGAGACCCAGTACTTC

length: 13
D: NA
size: few
V: TRBV12-3/TRBV12-4
J: TRBJ1-5
CDR3: CASSLASFQPQHF
DNA: TGTGCCAGCAGTTTAGCTTCGTTCCAGCCCCAGCATTTT

length: 17
D: NA
size: NA
V: TRBV7-8
J: TRBJ2-3
CDR3: CASSLAETGGSSDTQYF
DNA: TGTGCCAGCAGCTTAGCGGAGACAGGCGGGTCTTCAGATACGCAGTATTTT

length: 16
D: TRBD2
size: NA
V: TRBV7-2
J: TRBJ2-3
CDR3: CASSLVGGPGTDTQYF
DNA: TGTGCCAGCAGCTTAGTGGGAGGGCCCGGCACAGATACGCAGTATTTT

length: 12
D: NA
size: NA
V: TRBV12-3/TRBV12-4
J: TRBJ1-1
CDR3: CASSPVGREAFF
DNA: TGTGCCAGCAGCCCCGTTGGGCGTGAAGCTTTCTTT

length: 13
D: NA
size: NA
V: TRBV10-3
J: TRBJ1-6
CDR3: CAIRQQENSPLHF
DNA: TGTGCCATCAGGCAACAGGAGAATTCACCCCTCCACTTT

length: 14
D: NA
size: NA
V: TRBV28
J: TRBJ2-7
CDR3: CASGSGSGTYEQYF
DNA: TGTGCCAGCGGGTCGGGGTCCGGGACCTACGAGCAGTACTTC

length: 14
D: NA
size: NA
V: TRBV3-1/TRBV3-2
J: TRBJ1-4
CDR3: CASSPDNTSGKLFF
DNA: TGTGCCAGCAGCCCAGACAACACAAGCGGAAAACTGTTTTTT

length: 14
D: NA
size: NA
V: TRBV27
J: TRBJ1-5
CDR3: CASSLGRSNQPQHF
DNA: TGTGCCAGCAGTTTAGGCCGTAGCAATCAGCCCCAGCATTTT

length: 14
D: TRBD1
size: NA
V: TRBV19
J: TRBJ2-7
CDR3: CASSGQGAVYEQYF
DNA: TGTGCCAGTAGTGGACAGGGGGCAGTATACGAGCAGTACTTC

length: 15
D: TRBD2
size: NA
V: TRBV27
J: TRBJ2-7
CDR3: CASSSGGRPSYEQYF
DNA: TGTGCCAGCAGTTCCGGGGGGAGACCCAGCTACGAGCAGTACTTC

length: 13
D: NA
size: NA
V: TRBV7-9
J: TRBJ1-2
CDR3: CASSLAHSDGYTF
DNA: TGTGCCAGCAGCTTAGCCCACTCGGATGGCTACACCTTC

length: 15
D: NA
size: NA
V: TRBV27
J: TRBJ1-1
CDR3: CASSLRGWMNTEAFF
DNA: TGTGCCAGCAGTTTACGGGGGTGGATGAACACTGAAGCTTTCTTT

length: 14
D: NA
size: few
V: TRBV7-8
J: TRBJ2-5
CDR3: CASSPLGVEETQYF
DNA: TGTGCCAGCAGCCCCCTAGGGGTGGAAGAGACCCAGTACTTC

length: 13
D: NA
size: NA
V: TRBV5-1
J: TRBJ1-1
CDR3: CASKTVGNTEAFF
DNA: TGCGCCAGCAAGACAGTGGGGAACACTGAAGCTTTCTTT

length: 22
D: NA
size: NA
V: TRBV5-3
J: TRBJ2-1
CDR3: CARSPSTGWGDDGPNSYNEQFF
DNA: TGTGCCAGAAGCCCTTCGACAGGATGGGGTGATGATGGACCCAACTCCTACAATGAGCAGTTCTTC

length: 13
D: NA
size: NA
V: TRBV28
J: TRBJ2-7
CDR3: CASSRGVGYEQYF
DNA: TGTGCCAGCAGTAGGGGTGTGGGCTACGAGCAGTACTTC

length: 14
D: NA
size: NA
V: TRBV3-1/TRBV3-2
J: TRBJ1-1
CDR3: CASSQQGWGTEAFF
DNA: TGTGCCAGCAGCCAACAGGGTTGGGGCACTGAAGCTTTCTTT

length: 15
D: TRBD1
size: NA
V: TRBV14
J: TRBJ2-5
CDR3: CASSPHDRAKETQYF
DNA: TGTGCCAGCAGCCCCCACGACAGGGCCAAAGAGACCCAGTACTTC

length: 16
D: TRBD1
size: NA
V: TRBV7-3
J: TRBJ2-2
CDR3: CASSLVGGASTGELFF
DNA: TGTGCCAGCAGCTTAGTAGGGGGCGCGTCCACCGGGGAGCTGTTTTTT

length: 17
D: TRBD2
size: NA
V: TRBV19
J: TRBJ2-7
CDR3: CASSADRSGTRIREQYF
DNA: TGTGCCAGTAGTGCCGATCGTTCCGGGACTAGGATACGCGAGCAGTACTTC

length: 17
D: TRBD1
size: NA
V: TRBV18
J: TRBJ1-3
CDR3: CASSPSDRGATGNTIYF
DNA: TGTGCCAGCTCACCATCGGACAGGGGGGCTACTGGAAACACCATATATTTT

length: 16
D: TRBD1
size: NA
V: TRBV24-1
J: TRBJ1-2
CDR3: CATSDGGTGGNYGYTF
DNA: TGTGCCACCAGTGATGGGGGGACAGGGGGAAACTATGGCTACACCTTC

length: 17
D: TRBD1
size: NA
V: TRBV5-4
J: TRBJ1-6
CDR3: CASSPGTAWGNNSPLHF
DNA: TGTGCCAGCAGCCCTGGGACAGCCTGGGGTAATAATTCACCCCTCCACTTT

length: 11
D: NA
size: NA
V: TRBV28
J: TRBJ1-1
CDR3: CAAGLNTEAFF
DNA: TGTGCGGCAGGACTTAACACTGAAGCTTTCTTT

length: 13
D: NA
size: NA
V: TRBV6-5
J: TRBJ1-3
CDR3: CASRDFLRNTIYF
DNA: TGTGCCAGCCGGGACTTCCTCCGGAACACCATATATTTT

length: 13
D: TRBD1
size: NA
V: TRBV29-1
J: TRBJ2-2
CDR3: CSVGDREAGELFF
DNA: TGCAGCGTGGGAGACAGGGAAGCCGGGGAGCTGTTTTTT

length: 14
D: NA
size: NA
V: TRBV5-1
J: TRBJ2-7
CDR3: CASSSRPGDYEQYF
DNA: TGCGCCAGCAGCTCGCGACCAGGGGACTACGAGCAGTACTTC